This T cell receptor beta chain was profiled in a study of patients and donors after allogeneic stem cell transplantation. This CDR3 has 15 residues. The J segment lost 2 bases and the V segment lost 7 bases, leaving 8 bases of the junction unmatched. Germline V gene sequence: CDR1 MNHNS, CDR2 SASEGT. TCRdb reprocessed the RT-PCR reads with MiXCR, giving one entry per CDR3 protein. The table includes about a million distinct CDR3 sequences, over 15% detected once. The source of this sequence is a human donor who was either an allogeneic HSCT recipient or a stem cell or donor lymphocyte infusion donor (not recorded which). It is not recorded whose cells these are; they may come from a transplant donor. Sequencing was carried out using blood, either unsorted or a sorted T cell fraction (not recorded which). V and J are TRBV6-1 and TRBJ1-5, with 7 bases aligning to TRBD1. DNA for the CDR3: TGTGCCAGCACTAATGACAGGGTTGGCAATCAGCCCCAGCATTTT. Translated: CASTNDRVGNQPQHF.